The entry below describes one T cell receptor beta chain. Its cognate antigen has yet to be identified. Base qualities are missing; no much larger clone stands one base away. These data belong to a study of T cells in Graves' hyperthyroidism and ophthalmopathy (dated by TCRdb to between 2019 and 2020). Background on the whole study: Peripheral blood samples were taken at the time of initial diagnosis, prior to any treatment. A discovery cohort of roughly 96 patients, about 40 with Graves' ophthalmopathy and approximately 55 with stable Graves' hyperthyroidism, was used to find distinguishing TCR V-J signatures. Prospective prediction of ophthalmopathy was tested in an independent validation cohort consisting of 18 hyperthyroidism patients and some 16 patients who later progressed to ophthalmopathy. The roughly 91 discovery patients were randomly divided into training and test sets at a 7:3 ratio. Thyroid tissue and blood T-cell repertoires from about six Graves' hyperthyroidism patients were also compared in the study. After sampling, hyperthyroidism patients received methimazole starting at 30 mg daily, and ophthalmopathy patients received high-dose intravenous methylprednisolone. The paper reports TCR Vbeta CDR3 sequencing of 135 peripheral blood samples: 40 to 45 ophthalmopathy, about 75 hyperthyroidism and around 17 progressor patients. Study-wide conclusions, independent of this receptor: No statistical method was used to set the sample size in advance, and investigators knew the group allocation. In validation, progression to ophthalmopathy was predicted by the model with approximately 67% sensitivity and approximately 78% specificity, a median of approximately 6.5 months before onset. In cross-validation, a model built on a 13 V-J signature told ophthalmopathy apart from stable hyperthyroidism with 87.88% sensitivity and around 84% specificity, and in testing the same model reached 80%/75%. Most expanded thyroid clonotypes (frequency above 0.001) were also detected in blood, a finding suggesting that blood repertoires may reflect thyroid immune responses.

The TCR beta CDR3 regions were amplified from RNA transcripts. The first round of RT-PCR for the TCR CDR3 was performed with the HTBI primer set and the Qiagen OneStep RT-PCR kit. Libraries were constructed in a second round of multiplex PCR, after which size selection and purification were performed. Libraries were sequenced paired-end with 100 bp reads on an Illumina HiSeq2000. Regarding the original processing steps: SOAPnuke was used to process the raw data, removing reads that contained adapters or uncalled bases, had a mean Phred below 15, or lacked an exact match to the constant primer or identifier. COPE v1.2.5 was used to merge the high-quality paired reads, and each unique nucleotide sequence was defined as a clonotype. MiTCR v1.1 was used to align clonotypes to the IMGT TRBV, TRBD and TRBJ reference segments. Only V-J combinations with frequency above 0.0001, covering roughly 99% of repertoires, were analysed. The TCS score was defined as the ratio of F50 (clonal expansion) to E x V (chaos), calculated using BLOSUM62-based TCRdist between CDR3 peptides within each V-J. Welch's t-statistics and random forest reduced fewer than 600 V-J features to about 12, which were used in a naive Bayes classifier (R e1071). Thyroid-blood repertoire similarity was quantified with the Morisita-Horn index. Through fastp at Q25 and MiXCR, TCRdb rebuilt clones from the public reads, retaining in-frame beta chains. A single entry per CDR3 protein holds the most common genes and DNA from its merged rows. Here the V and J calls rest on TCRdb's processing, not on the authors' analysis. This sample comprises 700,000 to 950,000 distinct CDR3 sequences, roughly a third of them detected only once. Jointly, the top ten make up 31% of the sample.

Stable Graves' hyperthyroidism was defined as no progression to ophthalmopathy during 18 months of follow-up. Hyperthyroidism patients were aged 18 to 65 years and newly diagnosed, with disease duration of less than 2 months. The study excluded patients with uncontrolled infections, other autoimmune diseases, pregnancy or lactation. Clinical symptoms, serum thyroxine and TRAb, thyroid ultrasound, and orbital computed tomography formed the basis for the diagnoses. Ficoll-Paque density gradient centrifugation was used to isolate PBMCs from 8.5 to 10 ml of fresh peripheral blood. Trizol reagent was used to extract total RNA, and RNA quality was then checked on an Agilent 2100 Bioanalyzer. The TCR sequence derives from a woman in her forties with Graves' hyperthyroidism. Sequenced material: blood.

Here the CDR3 is given as CASTHGPGSYEQYF. The DNA reads as follows: TGTGCCAGCACCCACGGGCCGGGCTCCTACGAGCAGTACTTC. Recombination linked TRBV24-1 to TRBJ2-7, with the D segment identity uncertain. V is cut by 11 bases and J by 0 bases, and the space between the germline ends is 16 bases. The germline V gene gives CDR1 as KGHDR and CDR2 as SFDVKD. The cysteine opens and the phenylalanine closes a CDR3 of 14 amino acids. CDR3 DNA only is kept here, 42 bases in frame from base 1.